This passage covers 9 T cell receptor beta chains from one sample sequenced in a study of PD-1 blockade in classical Hodgkin lymphoma. The data were produced by immunoSEQ multiplex PCR, yet TCRdb's version contains in-frame clones alone and is incomplete. The table records about 50,000 clones, roughly 80% of them present only once. Stated time point: cycle 4 day 1 (C4D1), after more than five weeks of nivolumab. Every patient was affected by relapse after autologous stem cell transplantation, while exposure to brentuximab vedotin was not uniform. The specimen comprised peripheral blood mononuclear cells (PBMCs), sampled before the fourth cycle of nivolumab. The receptors were gathered from a human donor with classical Hodgkin lymphoma.

CDR3 DNA: TGTGCCAGCAGCTTGTCCCAGGGGGGCGGCTACACCTTC. This translates into CASSLSQGGGYTF. The chain carries TRBV7-9 and TRBJ1-2, with TRBD1 matching 7 bases. CDR3 length equals 13 residues. J gave up 8 bases and V 3 bases, and 6 bases lay outside the gene matches. Germline assignment: CDR1 SEHNR and CDR2 FQNEAQ (reference sequence).

The gene calls are TRBV10-3 and TRBJ2-2; 11 bases are shared with TRBD2. The CDR3 has 15 amino acids. J was trimmed by 5 bases and V by 5 bases; bases with no gene match: 4. From germline, CDR1 is ENHRY and CDR2 SYGVKD. CDR3: CAISTLAGVTGELFF. The CDR3 bases are TGTGCCATCAGTACACTAGCGGGAGTAACCGGGGAGCTGTTTTTT.

The chain combines TRBV11-2 with TRBJ1-2; D unclear. The germline V gene encodes CDR1 SGHAT and CDR2 FQNNGV. This CDR3 region has 15 residues. The V and J ends lost 5 bases and 2 bases respectively, with 15 bases between them. CDR3 sequence (DNA): TGTGCCAGCAGCCCACCACGGACGGCCAACTATGGCTACACCTTC. It translates to CASSPPRTANYGYTF.

The chain uses TRBV9 and TRBJ2-7; tentatively, D is TRBD1 (6 bases). CDR1 is SGDLS and CDR2 is YYNGEE in the germline V gene. The V end lost 1 base, the J end lost 3 bases, and 14 bases lay between the germline ends. The CDR3 runs to 15 residues. The CDR3 loop reads CASSVSQGSGYEQYF. The CDR3, as DNA: TGTGCCAGCAGCGTATCACAGGGCTCCGGCTACGAGCAGTACTTC.

This chain joins TRBV7-8 and TRBJ2-7, with D perhaps matching TRBD1 (7 bases). In germline, CDR1 is SGHVS, CDR2 FQNEAQ. The length of the CDR3 is 14 residues. V dropped 4 bases and J dropped 3 bases, with 13 bases sitting between them. The chain's CDR3 is CASSSGDSNYEQYF. In DNA, the CDR3 is TGTGCCAGCAGCTCGGGGGACAGCAACTACGAGCAGTACTTC.

The chain combines TRBV6-5 with TRBJ2-3, with D perhaps TRBD1 (5 bases). Trimming pared 5 bases from V and 1 base from J, leaving 10 bases between. CDR3 length equals 14 residues. CDR1 and CDR2 (germline): MNHEY, SVGAGI. The CDR3 DNA reads as TGTGCCAGCAGTCCGACAGCCCGCACAGATACGCAGTATTTT. It specifies CASSPTARTDTQYF.

This rearrangement joins TRBV5-3 to TRBJ1-1; D is perhaps TRBD1 (6 bases). TRBV5-3 is an ORF; its function is uncertain. V was clipped by 8 bases and J by 8 bases, with 19 bases between them. CDR3 length: 13 amino acids. The CDR3 here is CASILGQKGEAFF. The CDR3 nucleotides read TGTGCCAGCATCCTTGGACAGAAAGGGGAAGCTTTCTTT.

This rearrangement joins TRBV6-5 to TRBJ1-1, with TRBD1 as a possible D gene (5 bases). V lost 2 bases and J lost 4, with 14 bases in between. The CDR3 length is 15 residues. Germline V gene sequence: CDR1 MNHEY, CDR2 SVGAGI. CDR3 amino acids: CASSYPGQWGTEAFF. The CDR3 DNA follows: TGTGCCAGCAGTTACCCAGGGCAGTGGGGCACTGAAGCTTTCTTT.

This clone was counted between two and nine times. The chain carries TRBV7-2 and TRBJ2-1; weak D call: TRBD2 (6 bases). V was pared by 5 bases and J by 3 bases, with 8 bases between. This CDR3 spans 13 amino acids. Germline CDR1 reads SGHTA; CDR2 reads FQGNSA. The DNA of the CDR3 is TGTGCCAGCAGCGCGGGACTCTACAATGAGCAGTTCTTC. Its protein is CASSAGLYNEQFF. The entire variable domain, with the rest obtained from reference TRBV7-2 and TRBJ2-1, is as follows: GAGVSQSPSNKVTEKGKDVELRCDPISGHTALYWYRQSLGQGLEFLIYFQGNSAPDKSGLPSDRFSAERTGGSVSTLTIQRTQQEDSAVYLCASSAGLYNEQFFGPGTRLTVL.